These T cell receptor beta chains were read from a single sample in a study of blood T cells in healthy people across ages. TCRdb analysed the 5' RACE reads with MiXCR anew, one entry per CDR3 protein. Of 910,000 or so distinct CDR3 sequences listed, roughly 51% are singletons. The sequenced sample was blood. These receptors came from a woman aged 60-70 years in good health. CDR3s include the opening cysteine and the closing phenylalanine or tryptophan.

v_call cdr3_aa
TRBV27 CASSPRQGLTQYF
TRBV29-1 CSVAVRGSPYGYTF
TRBV28 CASSPNTGRLAKNIQYF
TRBV5-1 CASSLEWLEGIADTQYF
TRBV7-8 CASSSRDRVTGGTF
TRBV20-1 CSASRARGAYEQYF
TRBV28 CASSIPSRGGNVEAFF
TRBV7-2 CASARNRVRETQYF
TRBV7-2 CASSSGPNSPLHF
TRBV4-1 CASSQVFPQGPRTYNEQFF
TRBV28 CASRRDGYELPYNEQFF
TRBV7-2 CASSSPTGSDTQYF
TRBV13 CASSLSGLAGGGEQYF
TRBV15 CATSRDRGQETQYF
TRBV7-2 CASSIQDGTSGEQYF
TRBV6-6 CASSQTSGTGDTQYF
TRBV10-2 CASSENRGREYEQYF
TRBV18 CASSTILAGEPTDTQYF
TRBV20-1 CSARVADHSNQPQHF
TRBV29-1 CSVNRKLTSVQFF
TRBV7-9 CASSYGTGVNEKLFF
TRBV12-3/TRBV12-4 CARSWREPDTQYF